This TCR beta chain emerged from a study of early T cells in non-severe SARS-CoV-2 infection. V shed 3 bases and J shed 3 bases, with 13 bases lying between them. Germline values: CDR1 SGHRS, CDR2 YFSETQ. The CDR3 consists of 14 residues. TCRdb independently ran MiXCR on the 5' RACE reads; one entry per CDR3 protein. The data show some 76,000 distinct CDR3 sequences, roughly an eighth seen once. The sample consisted of whole blood. This TCR came from an adult who was a healthcare worker with PCR-confirmed SARS-CoV-2 infection or an uninfected control (not recorded which). The chain links TRBV5-1 to TRBJ2-7; no firm D call. Written as DNA, the CDR3 is TGCGCCAGCAGCTCCCAGGTTGATAGCTACGAGCAGTACTTC. This gives the protein CASSSQVDSYEQYF.